This TCR beta chain comes out of a study of blood T cell repertoires in COVID-19. On the study more broadly: Donors in the United States, Italy and Spain gave samples during acute or convalescent COVID-19. Sources were T cells, B-cell-depleted T cells, or PBMCs; the material itself was cDNA or gDNA.

Germline V gene lookup returns CDR1 MDHEN and CDR2 SYDVKM. With 8 bases removed from V and 0 bases from J, the gap between germline ends came to 10 bases. The CDR3 is made up of 13 amino acids. In the authors' workflow: From reference gene primer amplification, estimates of nucleated cell counts were derived. The table came from immunoSEQ multiplex PCR; TCRdb's copy has only in-frame clones and leaves some out. V and J calls and clone size are copied from that table; D and trimming were computed from the DNA. The sample has around 150,000 clones, approximately 80% seen once; the top ten hold about a tenth.

This TCR came from a human donor in a cohort sampled during active COVID-19. Source material: peripheral blood. V is TRBV28 and J is TRBJ1-2; D may be TRBD1 (5 bases). CDR3 in DNA: TGTGCCAGCGGGGGGGGAGCTAACTATGGCTACACCTTC. Translated: CASGGGANYGYTF.